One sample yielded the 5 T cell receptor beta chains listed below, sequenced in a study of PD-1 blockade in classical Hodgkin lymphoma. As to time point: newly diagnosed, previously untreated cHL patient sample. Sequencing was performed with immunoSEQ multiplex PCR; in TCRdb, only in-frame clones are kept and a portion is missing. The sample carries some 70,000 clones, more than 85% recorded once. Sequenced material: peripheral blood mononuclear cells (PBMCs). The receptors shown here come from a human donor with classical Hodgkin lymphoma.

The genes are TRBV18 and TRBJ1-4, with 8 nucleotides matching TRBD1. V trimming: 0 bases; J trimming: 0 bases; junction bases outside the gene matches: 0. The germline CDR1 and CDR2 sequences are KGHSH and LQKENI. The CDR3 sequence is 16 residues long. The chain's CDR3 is CASSPPGQATNEKLFF. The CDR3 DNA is TGTGCCAGCTCACCACCGGGACAGGCAACTAATGAAAAACTGTTTTTT.

The CDR3 DNA follows: TGCGCCAGCAGCTTGCAGTCAACTAATGAAAAACTGTTTTTT. It encodes CASSLQSTNEKLFF. The J gene is TRBJ1-4, the V gene TRBV5-1; D gene uncertain. V shed 1 base and J shed 0 bases, with 4 bases lying between them. CDR3 length equals 14 residues. The germline V gene encodes CDR1 SGHRS and CDR2 YFSETQ.

CDR3 sequence reads: CASSLGYAQETQYF. CDR3 nucleotides: TGTGCCAGCAGTTTAGGTTACGCACAAGAGACCCAGTACTTC. This sequence joins TRBV28 and TRBJ2-5; D is ambiguous. Trimming removed 2 bases at V and 2 bases at J, with 9 bases between. The CDR3 sequence is 14 residues long. The germline V gene encodes CDR1 MDHEN and CDR2 SYDVKM.

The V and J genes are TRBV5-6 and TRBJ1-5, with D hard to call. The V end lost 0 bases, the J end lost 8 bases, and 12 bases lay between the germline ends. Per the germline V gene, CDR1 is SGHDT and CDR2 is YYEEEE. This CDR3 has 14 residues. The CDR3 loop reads CASSLEGRPKPQHF. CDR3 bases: TGTGCCAGCAGCTTGGAGGGCCGGCCGAAGCCCCAGCATTTT. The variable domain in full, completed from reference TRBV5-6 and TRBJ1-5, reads DAGVTQSPTHLIKTRGQQVTLRCSPKSGHDTVSWYQQALGQGPQFIFQYYEEEERQRGNFPDRFSGHQFPNYSSELNVNALLLGDSALYLCASSLEGRPKPQHFGDGTRLSIL.

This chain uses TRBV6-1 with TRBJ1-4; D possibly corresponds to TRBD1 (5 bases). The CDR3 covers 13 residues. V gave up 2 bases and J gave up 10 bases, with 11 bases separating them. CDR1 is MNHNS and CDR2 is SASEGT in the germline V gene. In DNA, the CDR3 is TGTGCCAGCAGTGAACACCAGGGTGCAAAACTGTTTTTT. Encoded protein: CASSEHQGAKLFF.